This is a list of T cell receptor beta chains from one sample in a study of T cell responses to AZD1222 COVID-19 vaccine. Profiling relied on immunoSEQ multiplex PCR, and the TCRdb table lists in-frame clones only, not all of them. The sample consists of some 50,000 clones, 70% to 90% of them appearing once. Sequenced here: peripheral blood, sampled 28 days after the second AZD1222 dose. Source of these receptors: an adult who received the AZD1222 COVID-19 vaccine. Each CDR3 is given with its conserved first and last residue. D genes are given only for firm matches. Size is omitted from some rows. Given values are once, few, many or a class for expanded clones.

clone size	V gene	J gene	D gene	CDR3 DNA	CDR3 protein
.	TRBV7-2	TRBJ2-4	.	TGTGCCAGCAGCCTCCTGGGTTCGGCTCACATTCAGTACTTC	CASSLLGSAHIQYF
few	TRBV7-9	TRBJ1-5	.	TGTGCCAGCAGCCGGACAAGCGGGCAGCCCCAGCATTTT	CASSRTSGQPQHF
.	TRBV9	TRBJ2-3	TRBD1	TGTGCCAGCAGCGTATTCTCAGGGGGTCTCACAGATACGCAGTATTTT	CASSVFSGGLTDTQYF
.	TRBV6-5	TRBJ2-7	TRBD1	TGTGCCAGCAGTTTTGGGACAGGGGGTGTCCTGGAGCAGTACTTC	CASSFGTGGVLEQYF
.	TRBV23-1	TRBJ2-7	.	TGCGCCAGCAGTCATTCCCCGCGAGGGCAGGGTGGAACCTACGAGCAGTACTTC	CASSHSPRGQGGTYEQYF
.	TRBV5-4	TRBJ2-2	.	TGTGCCAGCAGCTTGGCCTCGGGGACGAACACCGGGGAGCTGTTTTTT	CASSLASGTNTGELFF
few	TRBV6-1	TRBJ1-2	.	TGTGCCAGCAGTGAAACCAACTATGGCTACACCTTC	CASSETNYGYTF
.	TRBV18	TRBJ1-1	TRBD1	TGTGCCAGCTCGTCCACAGGGGAGAACACTGAAGCTTTCTTT	CASSSTGENTEAFF
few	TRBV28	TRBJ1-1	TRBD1	TGTGCCAGCAGCGGGACAGCGGGTGAAGCTTTCTTT	CASSGTAGEAFF
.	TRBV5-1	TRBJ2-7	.	TGCGCCAGCTCACGCGGCGACTACGAGCAGTACTTC	CASSRGDYEQYF
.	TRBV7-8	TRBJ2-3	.	TGTGCCAGCAGCCCCCTCAGAGGGAGAGGTGGCACAGATACGCAGTATTTT	CASSPLRGRGGTDTQYF
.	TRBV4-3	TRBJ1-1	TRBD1	TGCGCCAGCAGCCAAGTCGGGACAGGGGCCACTGAAGCTTTCTTT	CASSQVGTGATEAFF
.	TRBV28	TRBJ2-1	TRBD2	TGTGCCAGCAGTTTTTGGCGGGAGGGCCGTGAGCAGTTCTTC	CASSFWREGREQFF
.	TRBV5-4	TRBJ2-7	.	TGTGCCAGCAGCCTGGGGGGACAGAGCTCCTACGAGCAGTACTTC	CASSLGGQSSYEQYF
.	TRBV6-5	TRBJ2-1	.	TGTGCCAGCAGATACAATGAGCAGTTCTTC	CASRYNEQFF
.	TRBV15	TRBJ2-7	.	TGTGCCACCAGCAGAGATCTTGGCAGGGGTTCCTACGAGCAGTACTTC	CATSRDLGRGSYEQYF
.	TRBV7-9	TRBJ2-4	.	TGTGCCAGCAGCCTCCGGACAGGGCAAGCGGGAAAAGCCAAAAACATTCAGTACTTC	CASSLRTGQAGKAKNIQYF
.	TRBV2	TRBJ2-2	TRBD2	TGTGCCAGCAGTACGCGGCTAGCGGGAGTTTTCGGGGAGCTGTTTTTT	CASSTRLAGVFGELFF
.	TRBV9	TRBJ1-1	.	TGTGCCAGCAGCGTAGATCAGGGCCCCATTGAAGCTTTCTTT	CASSVDQGPIEAFF
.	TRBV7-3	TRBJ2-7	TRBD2	TGTGCCAGCAGCCTAGGACTAGCGGAGACCTACGAGCAGTACTTC	CASSLGLAETYEQYF
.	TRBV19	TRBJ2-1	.	TGTGCCAGTAGTTCCCCCTCGGTCGCGAGGGCTGAGCAGTTCTTC	CASSSPSVARAEQFF
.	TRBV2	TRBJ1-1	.	TGTGCCAGCAGTGAGCGTCGGGGTGGGGCGCGTAACACTGAAGCTTTCTTT	CASSERRGGARNTEAFF
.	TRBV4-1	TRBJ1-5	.	TGCGCCAGCAGCCAGGACAGCAGCAATCAGCCCCAGCATTTT	CASSQDSSNQPQHF
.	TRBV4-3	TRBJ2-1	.	TGCGCCAGCAGCCAAGACCGGTGGGGGCCGGGTTCCTACAATGAGCAGTTCTTC	CASSQDRWGPGSYNEQFF
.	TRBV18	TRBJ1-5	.	TGTGCCAGCTCACCAGTCGGGGGAAAGGGGCAGCCCCAGCATTTT	CASSPVGGKGQPQHF
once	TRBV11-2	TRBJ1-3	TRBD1	TGTGCCAGCAGCAAAGGGACAGGGACGAAAGGAAACACCATATATTTT	CASSKGTGTKGNTIYF
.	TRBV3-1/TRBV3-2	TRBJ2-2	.	TGTGCCAGCAGCCAAGTCCCCGGGGAGCTGTTTTTT	CASSQVPGELFF
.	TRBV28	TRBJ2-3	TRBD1	TGTGCCAGCAGTTTGACGGACAGGGACACAGATACGCAGTATTTT	CASSLTDRDTDTQYF
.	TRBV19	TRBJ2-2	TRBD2	TGTGCCAGTAGTATAGGAGGCGGGAGGGCCACCGGGGAGCTGTTTTTT	CASSIGGGRATGELFF
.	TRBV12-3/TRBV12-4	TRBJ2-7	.	TGTGCCAGCAGTTCCTGGTATGAGCAGTACTTC	CASSSWYEQYF
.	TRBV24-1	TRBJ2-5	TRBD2	TGTGCCACCAGTGATCCCGTAGCGGGAGATGCTTTAGAGACCCAGTACTTC	CATSDPVAGDALETQYF
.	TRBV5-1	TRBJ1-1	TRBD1	TGCGCCAGCAGCGGACAGGGGGCCGGGAACACTGAAGCTTTCTTT	CASSGQGAGNTEAFF
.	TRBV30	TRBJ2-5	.	TGTGCCTGGGGGCGGGTACAAGAGACCCAGTACTTC	CAWGRVQETQYF
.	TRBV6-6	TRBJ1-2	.	TGTGCCAGCCGCCTCCCGGGACACACAATCTATGGCTACACCTTC	CASRLPGHTIYGYTF
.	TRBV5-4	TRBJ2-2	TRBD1	TGTGCCAGCAGGCCCGGCGGGACAGGAGGCACCGGGGAGCTGTTTTTT	CASRPGGTGGTGELFF
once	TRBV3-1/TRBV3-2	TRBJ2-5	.	TGTGCCAGCAGCCAAGTGGTGGAGACCCAGTACTTC	CASSQVVETQYF
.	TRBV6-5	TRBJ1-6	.	TGTGCCAGCAGTCCCCCTTTATCACCCCTCCACTTT	CASSPPLSPLHF
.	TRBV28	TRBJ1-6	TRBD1	TGTGCCAGCAGCAGACGACAGGGGTCCTATAATTCACCCCTCCACTTT	CASSRRQGSYNSPLHF
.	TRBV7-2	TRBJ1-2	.	TGTGCCAGCAGCTTATGGCCGTATGGCTACACCTTC	CASSLWPYGYTF
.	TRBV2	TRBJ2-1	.	TGTGCCAGTTCTCCGGTTAGCTCCTACAATGAGCAGTTCTTC	CASSPVSSYNEQFF
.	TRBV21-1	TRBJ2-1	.	TGTGCCAGCACTCTAGCGGGACAACGTCCCAAACCGATCAACAATGAGCAGTTCTTC	CASTLAGQRPKPINNEQFF
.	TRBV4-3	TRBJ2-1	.	TGCGCCAGCAGTTACGGGATGTCTGGGAATGAGCAGTTCTTC	CASSYGMSGNEQFF
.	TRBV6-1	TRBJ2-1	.	TGTGCCAGCAGTGAACAGCAGAGCTCCTACAATGAGCAGTTCTTC	CASSEQQSSYNEQFF
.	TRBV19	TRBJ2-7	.	TGTGCCAGTAGTATAGAGGCGGCCCTGGGCGAGCAGTACTTC	CASSIEAALGEQYF